The sequence of this T cell receptor beta chain was determined in a study of cytotoxic CD8 clonotypes in ibrutinib-treated CLL. Overall study context: Results showed around 25 partial and 2 complete responses; following median around 68 months, roughly 15 remained remitted, about 12 advanced. Samples showed on average approximately 250,000 productive templates and 90,000 or so productive rearrangements.

Germline-derived CDR1 and CDR2 are MNHNY and SVGAGI (reference sequence). V dropped 2 bases and J dropped 0 bases, with 7 bases sitting between them. The CDR3 sequence is 14 residues long. Libraries were prepared by immunoSEQ multiplex PCR; TCRdb keeps only in-frame clonotypes and omits some of them. Of roughly 250,000 clones in the sample, roughly 70% were seen once. This clone was counted a few times. The sample was PBMCs, taken after 24 months of ibrutinib treatment. This clonotype was obtained from a human donor with chronic lymphocytic leukemia. The V call is TRBV6-6, the J call TRBJ1-1; D remains unclear. The CDR3 sequence: CASSYPGVNTEAFF. CDR3 nucleotide sequence: TGTGCCAGCAGTTACCCCGGGGTGAACACTGAAGCTTTCTTT.